What follows is one T cell receptor beta chain and its context. No antigen is known for it. The data belong to a study of T cell repertoires in cytomegalovirus infection. Broader study findings: HLA-C-restricted CMV clonotypes gave the most frequent clonotype in two of eight donors.

There are 17 residues in the CDR3. Germline values: CDR1 MNHEY, CDR2 SVGAGI. Trimming removed 0 bases from V and 0 bases from J, with 12 bases in between. In TCRdb, the reads were re-called with MiXCR into one record per CDR3 protein. The sample includes about 440,000 distinct CDR3 sequences, under 40% of them seen just once. Sequencing was done on a sample of PBMCs. The receptor was isolated from a human donor in good health (CMV status not recorded). Some clones in this sample may be carry-over from other donors' samples. This sequence joins TRBV6-5 and TRBJ1-5, with a tentative D call TRBD1 (5 bases). This CDR3 reads CASSYSWIGTSNQPQHF. The CDR3, as DNA: TGTGCCAGCAGTTACTCATGGATCGGGACTAGCAATCAGCCCCAGCATTTT.